These 23 T cell receptor beta chains were all obtained from the same sample, sequenced in a study of T-cell reconstitution after alpha-beta-depleted transplantation in children. Preparing the TCRbeta library involved the use of unique molecular identifiers. TCRdb passed the PCR reads through MiXCR, listing each CDR3 protein once. The data show 500,000 to 750,000 distinct CDR3 sequences, with 25% to 30% seen just once and around a third held by the top ten. The specimen comprised PBMCs, sampled before TCRalphabeta/CD19-depleted stem cell transplant. Source of these receptors: a boy under two years old with Wiskott-Aldrich syndrome, due to receive a stem cell transplant.

The V gene is TRBV5-1, the J gene TRBJ1-1; 8 bases map to TRBD1. Trimming at V came to 0 bases and at J to 7 bases, leaving 8 bases not matched to a gene. CDR3 size: 15 residues. Looked up from germline, CDR1 is SGHRS and CDR2 is YFSETQ. The DNA of the CDR3 is TGCGCCAGCAGCTTGGAGGGGACAGGAGTGAGTGAAGCTTTCTTT. It translates to CASSLEGTGVSEAFF.

This clonotype was detected a few times. The CDR3 is CASSTRGRPETQYF. CDR3 coding DNA: TGTGCCAGCAGTACCCGGGGCCGGCCGGAGACCCAGTACTTC. J is TRBJ2-5 and V is TRBV6-1, with D possibly being TRBD1 or TRBD2 (5 bases each). This CDR3 has 14 amino acids. Germline V lookup: CDR1 MNHNS, CDR2 SASEGT. V lost 5 bases, J lost 5 bases, and 15 bases lay in between.

The V and J genes are TRBV5-1 and TRBJ2-1; TRBD2 agrees at 11 bases. V lost 0 bases to trimming and J lost 7 bases; unmatched junction nucleotides: 9. This CDR3 region has 17 residues. Germline V gene data show CDR1 as SGHRS and CDR2 as YFSETQ. The CDR3 DNA reads as TGCGCCAGCAGCTTGGCCCTTTTGACTAGCGGGGCTAATGAGCAGTTCTTC. Amino acid sequence: CASSLALLTSGANEQFF. The variable domain in full, with the rest retrieved from reference TRBV5-1 and TRBJ2-1, is KAGVTQTPRYLIKTRGQQVTLSCSPISGHRSVSWYQQTPGQGLQFLFEYFSETQRNKGNFPGRFSGRQFSNSRSEMNVSTLELGDSALYLCASSLALLTSGANEQFFGPGTRLTVL.

Ten or more counts support this clonotype. The rearrangement joins TRBV5-6 to TRBJ2-5, with 8 positions matching TRBD2. Germline assignment: CDR1 SGHDT and CDR2 YYEEEE. Trimming cost V 2 bases and J 3 bases; bases outside gene matches: 6. The CDR3 contains 15 residues. CDR3 nucleotides: TGTGCCAGCAGCTTTGGACTAGCTGCTAAAGAGACCCAGTACTTC. Encoded protein: CASSFGLAAKETQYF.

This chain joins TRBV12-3 or TRBV12-4 and TRBJ1-1; D uncertain. Trimming removed 0 bases at V and 12 bases at J, with 8 bases between. The CDR3 is made up of 11 amino acids. The CDR3 loop is CASSLAQKTFF. The CDR3 nucleotides are TGTGCCAGCAGTTTAGCGCAGAAAACTTTCTTT.

A few counts support this clonotype. The rearrangement uses TRBV5-6 and TRBJ2-5, with 7 bases matching TRBD1. Per germline, CDR1 SGHDT and CDR2 YYEEEE. The CDR3 contains 15 residues. With 3 bases clipped from V and 4 bases from J, the junction kept 9 bases outside the gene matches. CDR3 DNA sequence: TGTGCCAGCAGCTCCCGACAGGGAATGGGAGAGACCCAGTACTTC. This gives the protein CASSSRQGMGETQYF.

CDR3 in amino acids: CASSRQGSVVHEQFF. In DNA, the CDR3 is TGTGCCAGCAGTAGACAGGGATCGGTAGTCCATGAGCAGTTCTTC. The J gene is TRBJ2-1, the V gene TRBV12-3 or TRBV12-4; 7 bases line up with TRBD1. V trimming: 5 bases; J trimming: 8 bases; junction bases outside the gene matches: 12. The CDR3 has 15 amino acids.

The rearrangement uses TRBV27 and TRBJ1-6; TRBD1 aligns across 7 bases. This CDR3 has 13 amino acids. Germline values: CDR1 MNHEY, CDR2 SMNVEV (reference sequence). The V and J ends lost 3 bases and 14 bases, in that order; junction bases with no gene match: 7. The CDR3 DNA follows: TGTGCCAGCAGTTTCGACAGGGAGCGGACCCTCCACTTT. As protein: CASSFDRERTLHF.

The V gene is TRBV12-3 or TRBV12-4, the J gene TRBJ2-7; a possible D gene is TRBD1 (5 bases). The CDR3 runs 14 residues. The V end was cut by 6 bases, the J end by 4 bases, with 16 bases between. The CDR3 here is CASRPVGPGYEQYF. As DNA, the CDR3 is TGTGCCAGCAGGCCGGTTGGTCCAGGGTACGAGCAGTACTTC.

V and J are TRBV27 and TRBJ2-5, with a tentative D call TRBD2 (7 bases). Germline CDR1 is MNHEY and CDR2 is SMNVEV (reference sequence). The V end was cut by 2 bases, the J end by 9 bases, with 13 bases between. The CDR3 contains 13 residues. CDR3 region: CASSLTQGRAQYF. The CDR3 DNA reads as TGTGCCAGCAGTTTAACCCAGGGGAGGGCCCAGTACTTC.

This clonotype was seen a handful of times. V gene TRBV7-2 combines with J gene TRBJ2-7, with D possibly matching TRBD2 (5 bases). From germline, CDR1 is SGHTA and CDR2 FQGNSA. The V and J ends lost 5 bases and 5 bases respectively, with 16 bases between them. This CDR3 is 14 amino acids long. The DNA for the CDR3 is TGTGCCAGCAGCCTGAATGCCCGGAGGAACGAGCAGTACTTC. It encodes CASSLNARRNEQYF.

The gene calls are TRBV29-1 and TRBJ2-1, with 7 positions matching TRBD2. Germline values: CDR1 SQVTM, CDR2 ANQGSEA. The CDR3 has 10 residues. V lost 3 bases, J lost 12 bases, and 2 bases stayed unmatched. In nucleotides, the CDR3 is TGCAGCGTTGAGACTAGCTCGCAGTTCTTC. Translating gives CSVETSSQFF.

This clonotype was observed a handful of times. The chain carries TRBV5-1 and TRBJ2-7; 8 nucleotides align to TRBD1. V trimming: 4 bases; J trimming: 4 bases; junction bases outside the gene matches: 7. CDR1 is SGHRS, CDR2 YFSETQ, per germline. The CDR3 is 14 amino acids. CDR3 coding DNA: TGCGCCAGCAGCACCGGGACAGGCAAATACGAGCAGTACTTC. As protein: CASSTGTGKYEQYF.

J is TRBJ2-1 and V is TRBV5-1, with TRBD2 identical over 10 bases. The germline gives CDR1 SGHRS, CDR2 YFSETQ. The CDR3 consists of 14 residues. Trimming at V came to 6 bases and at J to 4 bases, leaving 4 bases not matched to a gene. CDR3 residues: CASTTSGFYNEQFF. The CDR3 coding sequence is TGCGCCAGCACGACTAGCGGGTTTTACAATGAGCAGTTCTTC.

The V gene is TRBV20-1, the J gene TRBJ1-4, with unresolved D. CDR3 length: 14 residues. V lost 1 base to trimming and J lost 5 bases, with 11 bases between them. Germline lookup yields CDR1 DFQATT and CDR2 SNEGSKA (reference sequence). The CDR3 reads CSARAGVANEKLFF. The CDR3 DNA follows: TGCAGTGCTAGAGCCGGAGTGGCAAATGAAAAACTGTTTTTT.

The chain is built from TRBV11-2 and TRBJ2-1; possibly TRBD1 for D (5 bases). This CDR3 comprises 15 residues. V lost 5 bases and J 6 bases, leaving 17 bases between the germline ends. The germline V gene has CDR1 SGHAT and CDR2 FQNNGV. CDR3: CASSPVQGKTNEQFF. Written as DNA, the CDR3 is TGTGCCAGCAGCCCCGTTCAGGGAAAGACCAATGAGCAGTTCTTC.

This clonotype was seen only a few times. This sequence joins TRBV9 and TRBJ2-2; TRBD2 aligns across 9 bases. The trim removed 0 bases at V and 1 base at J, leaving 1 base unmatched. The CDR3 has 16 amino acids. Germline V lookup: CDR1 SGDLS, CDR2 YYNGEE. In DNA, the CDR3 is TGTGCCAGCAGCGTAGTGACTAGCGGGAACACCGGGGAGCTGTTTTTT. Translation: CASSVVTSGNTGELFF.

This clonotype was counted only a few times. CDR3 sequence reads: CASRGPRYGYTF. DNA of the CDR3: TGTGCCAGCCGGGGCCCGAGGTATGGCTACACCTTC. The chain is built from TRBV3-1 and TRBJ1-2, with D perhaps matching TRBD1 (5 bases). The length of the CDR3 is 12 residues. Trimming stripped 8 bases from V and 5 bases from J, with 12 bases between. The germline V gene encodes CDR1 LGHDT and CDR2 YNNKEL (reference sequence). Full variable domain (missing parts from reference TRBV3-1 and TRBJ1-2): DTAVSQTPKYLVTQMGNDKSIKCEQNLGHDTMYWYKQDSKKFLKIMFSYNNKELIINETVPNRFSPKSPDKAHLNLHINSLELGDSAVYFCASRGPRYGYTFGSGTRLTVV.

This clonotype has a single count. The chain carries TRBV20-1 and TRBJ2-3; 8 bases are shared with TRBD2. The ends lost 2 bases at V and 5 bases at J; junction bases unmatched: 6. This CDR3 comprises 14 residues. Germline CDR1 and CDR2: DFQATT and SNEGSKA (reference sequence). The CDR3 spells CSARQGLELDTQYF. The CDR3, as DNA: TGCAGTGCTAGACAGGGACTAGAACTAGATACGCAGTATTTT.

V and J are TRBV5-1 and TRBJ2-1; 9 bases agree with TRBD2. CDR1 is SGHRS and CDR2 is YFSETQ in the germline V gene. V gave up 1 base and J gave up 6 bases; unmatched junction bases: 5. CDR3 length equals 15 residues. The CDR3 DNA reads as TGCGCCAGCAGCTTGAAATCTAGCGGGGTCAATGAGCAGTTCTTC. It translates to CASSLKSSGVNEQFF.

This clonotype was picked up a small number of times. The chain has TRBV29-1 and TRBJ2-1; unclear D gene. V shed 4 bases and J shed 9 bases, with 10 bases lying between them. The length of the CDR3 is 11 residues. CDR1 is SQVTM and CDR2 is ANQGSEA in the germline V gene. The CDR3 protein is CSVGSGSEQFF. For the CDR3, the DNA is TGCAGCGTTGGTTCGGGTAGTGAGCAGTTCTTC.

The V and J genes are TRBV5-1 and TRBJ2-1, with D perhaps matching TRBD2 (6 bases). The CDR3 is 15 residues long. Trimming left V 0 bases short and J 8 bases short, with 15 bases between. The germline gives CDR1 SGHRS, CDR2 YFSETQ. CDR3: CASSLGGYGSDEQFF. The DNA of the CDR3 is TGCGCCAGCAGCTTGGGGGGTTACGGGAGCGATGAGCAGTTCTTC. Supplemented by reference TRBV5-1 and TRBJ2-1, the full variable domain reads KAGVTQTPRYLIKTRGQQVTLSCSPISGHRSVSWYQQTPGQGLQFLFEYFSETQRNKGNFPGRFSGRQFSNSRSEMNVSTLELGDSALYLCASSLGGYGSDEQFFGPGTRLTVL.

V and J are TRBV4-1 and TRBJ2-4, with D maybe TRBD2 (5 bases). Germline V gene sequence: CDR1 MGHRA, CDR2 YSYEKL. The V and J ends lost 0 bases and 2 bases respectively, with 17 bases between them. The CDR3 is made up of 18 amino acids. The CDR3, as DNA: TGCGCCAGCAGCCAAGATTGGGTCCAAAGCGGAACCAAAAACATTCAGTACTTC. This gives the protein CASSQDWVQSGTKNIQYF.